These 28 T cell receptor beta chains share one sample of origin, sequenced in a study of blood T cell repertoires in COVID-19. Sequencing used immunoSEQ multiplex PCR; TCRdb keeps in-frame clones, though not all of them. The sample includes 450,000 or so clones, roughly 90% of them seen just once. The sequenced sample consisted of peripheral blood. The receptors were sampled from a man in his late teens or twenties with COVID-19, enrolled during active disease.

This chain connects TRBV6-5 to TRBJ1-2; 8 bases are shared with TRBD1. This CDR3 is 14 amino acids long. Germline CDR1 is MNHEY and CDR2 is SVGAGI. J was trimmed by 4 bases and V by 4 bases; bases with no gene match: 5. In DNA form, the CDR3 reads TGTGCCAGCAGTTGGGGACAGGACGGCTATGGCTACACCTTC. Translation: CASSWGQDGYGYTF.

The chain carries TRBV6-5 and TRBJ1-3, with no clear D. The germline V and J ends were trimmed by 0 bases and 3 bases, with 12 bases remaining between them. Germline values: CDR1 MNHEY, CDR2 SVGAGI. This CDR3 comprises 16 residues. Here the CDR3 DNA reads TGTGCCAGCAGTTACTCGTACGGGGAACTTGGAAACACCATATATTTT. Translated: CASSYSYGELGNTIYF.

This chain connects TRBV7-9 to TRBJ2-7, with 7 bases identical to TRBD1. CDR3 length: 15 amino acids. J lost 6 bases, V lost 5 bases, and 13 bases had no gene match. Germline V gene data show CDR1 as SEHNR and CDR2 as FQNEAQ (reference sequence). CDR3 in amino acids: CASSLWDRRESEQYF. Here the CDR3 DNA reads TGTGCCAGCAGCCTATGGGACAGAAGAGAATCCGAGCAGTACTTC.

The chain links TRBV7-8 to TRBJ1-1; D is ambiguous. The CDR3 is made up of 14 amino acids. Deletions cut 5 bases from V and 4 bases from J, with 14 bases between. Germline CDR1 is SGHVS and CDR2 is FQNEAQ. CDR3 nucleotide sequence: TGTGCCAGCAGCCTAACGCGAAGTGGCACTGAAGCTTTCTTT. This codes for CASSLTRSGTEAFF.

The chain carries TRBV6-6 and TRBJ2-2; 8 nucleotides align to TRBD1. The J segment lost 6 bases and the V segment lost 7 bases, leaving 13 bases of the junction unmatched. CDR3 size: 16 residues. Germline V lookup: CDR1 MNHNY, CDR2 SVGAGI (reference sequence). This CDR3 reads CASTWGGQGSAGELFF. DNA of the CDR3: TGTGCCAGCACCTGGGGTGGACAGGGTTCGGCCGGGGAGCTGTTTTTT.

The CDR3 coding sequence is TGTGCCAGCAGCCAGGGCAGCGGGAGTCTTGGCAATGAGCAGTTCTTC. Translating it yields CASSQGSGSLGNEQFF. The rearrangement uses TRBV14 and TRBJ2-1; 8 positions agree with TRBD2. The CDR3 loop spans 16 amino acids. CDR1 and CDR2 (germline): SGHDN, FVKESK. Germline trimming cut 3 bases from V and 6 bases from J; bases unmatched to any gene: 10. The entire variable domain, with the rest obtained from reference TRBV14 and TRBJ2-1, is as follows: EAGVTQFPSHSVIEKGQTVTLRCDPISGHDNLYWYRRVMGKEIKFLLHFVKESKQDESGMPNNRFLAERTGGTYSTLKVQPAELEDSGVYFCASSQGSGSLGNEQFFGPGTRLTVL.

The rearrangement joins TRBV19 to TRBJ1-4; a possible D gene is TRBD1 (6 bases). With 7 bases removed from V and 4 bases from J, the gap between germline ends came to 19 bases. Germline lookup yields CDR1 LNHDA and CDR2 SQIVND (reference sequence). This CDR3 is built from 16 residues. The CDR3 loop reads CASTSSTQGYNEKLFF. The CDR3, as DNA: TGTGCCAGTACCTCCTCTACACAGGGATATAATGAAAAACTGTTTTTT.

V usage is TRBV7-6 and J usage is TRBJ2-3; possibly TRBD1 for D (5 bases). The length of the CDR3 is 15 residues. The V end was cut by 3 bases, the J end by 0 bases, with 10 bases between. Germline CDR1 and CDR2: SGHVS and FNYEAQ. CDR3 DNA: TGTGCCAGCAGCTTTGGGGCGGCGAGCACAGATACGCAGTATTTT. This encodes CASSFGAASTDTQYF. Complete variable domain (other parts from reference TRBV7-6 and TRBJ2-3): GAGVSQSPRYKVTKRGQDVALRCDPISGHVSLYWYRQALGQGPEFLTYFNYEAQQDKSGLPNDRFSAERPEGSISTLTIQRTEQRDSAMYRCASSFGAASTDTQYFGPGTRLTVL.

The genes are TRBV6-1 and TRBJ1-6; TRBD1 matches 11 bases. V trimming: 4 bases; J trimming: 9 bases; junction bases outside the gene matches: 11. The CDR3 consists of 17 residues. Germline V gene sequence: CDR1 MNHNS, CDR2 SASEGT. The CDR3 region has the DNA TGTGCCAGCAGTGTCACTCCCGGGACAGGGGGGGGTTCACCCCTCCACTTT. This gives the protein CASSVTPGTGGGSPLHF.

This clone has just a few counts. V is TRBV7-9 and J is TRBJ1-6, with D possibly matching TRBD1 (6 bases). The CDR3 extends over 15 amino acids. The V gene lost 6 bases and the J gene lost 8 bases, with 17 bases spanning the gap. Germline CDR1 reads SEHNR; CDR2 reads FQNEAQ (reference sequence). CDR3 sequence: CASSQQGLGHSPLHF. As DNA, the CDR3 is TGTGCCAGCAGTCAACAGGGTTTGGGGCATTCACCCCTCCACTTT.

The chain carries TRBV27 and TRBJ2-3; tentatively, D is TRBD1 (5 bases). Looked up from germline, CDR1 is MNHEY and CDR2 is SMNVEV (reference sequence). The CDR3 sequence is 16 residues long. The germline V and J ends were trimmed by 1 base and 0 bases, with 11 bases remaining between them. The DNA of the CDR3 is TGTGCCAGCAGTTTATTCGGACACCCTAGCACAGATACGCAGTATTTT. It codes for CASSLFGHPSTDTQYF.

J is TRBJ1-6 and V is TRBV27; no clear D. V lost 4 bases and J 9 bases, leaving 13 bases between the germline ends. Germline V lookup: CDR1 MNHEY, CDR2 SMNVEV (reference sequence). CDR3 length equals 14 residues. CDR3 amino acids: CASSSTARGSPLHF. The CDR3 region has the DNA TGTGCCAGCAGTTCGACCGCTCGGGGTTCACCCCTCCACTTT.

The chain links TRBV11-2 to TRBJ2-5, with D uncertain. Germline-derived CDR1 and CDR2 are SGHAT and FQNNGV. There are 13 residues in the CDR3. V was cut by 5 bases and J by 3 bases, with 10 bases left in between. CDR3 sequence: CASSPSREETQYF. The CDR3 coding sequence is TGTGCCAGCAGCCCCAGCCGGGAAGAGACCCAGTACTTC.

This clone was detected once. The V gene is TRBV12-3 or TRBV12-4, the J gene TRBJ2-5; tentative D call: TRBD1 (5 bases). This CDR3 comprises 12 residues. V was pared by 6 bases and J by 3 bases, with 8 bases between. CDR3 residues: CASRGREETQYF. Here the CDR3 DNA reads TGTGCCAGCAGGGGCAGGGAAGAGACCCAGTACTTC.

This chain connects TRBV11-3 to TRBJ2-3; TRBD1 might be the D (5 bases). CDR3 length: 17 amino acids. CDR1 and CDR2 from the germline V gene are SGHNT and YENEEA. With 8 bases removed from V and 2 bases from J, the gap between germline ends came to 23 bases. This CDR3 is CASERTTFRELTDTQYF. The DNA of the CDR3 is TGTGCCAGCGAGAGAACGACATTCAGGGAACTCACAGATACGCAGTATTTT. The full variable domain, its missing parts supplied by reference TRBV11-3 and TRBJ2-3, is EAGVVQSPRYKIIEKKQPVAFWCNPISGHNTLYWYLQNLGQGPELLIRYENEEAVDDSQLPKDRFSAERLKGVDSTLKIQPAELGDSAVYLCASERTTFRELTDTQYFGPGTRLTVL.

This chain's CDR3 is CAWSVQRGLRETQYF. CDR3 coding DNA: TGTGCCTGGAGTGTACAGAGGGGGCTCCGGGAGACCCAGTACTTC. This sequence joins TRBV30 and TRBJ2-5; 7 positions match TRBD1. Germline V gene data show CDR1 as GTSNPN and CDR2 as SVGIG (reference sequence). CDR3 length equals 15 residues. The junction had 9 bases not matched to a gene; V was cut back by 0 bases and J by 5 bases.

Here the CDR3 reads CASSDSDRTAGYTF. In nucleotides, the CDR3 is TGTGCCAGCAGTGATTCCGACAGGACCGCTGGCTACACCTTC. This chain connects TRBV25-1 to TRBJ1-2, with a tentative D call TRBD1 (6 bases). This CDR3 region has 14 residues. Trimming left V 3 bases short and J 7 bases short, with 15 bases between. The germline V gene encodes CDR1 MGHDK and CDR2 SYGVNS.

The chain combines TRBV27 with TRBJ2-1, with D possibly being TRBD1 (6 bases). V was trimmed by 4 bases and J by 4 bases, leaving 11 bases between them. The CDR3 runs 14 residues. Germline V gene data show CDR1 as MNHEY and CDR2 as SMNVEV (reference sequence). The CDR3 DNA reads TGTGCCAGCAGTTATAACAGGGCATACAATGAGCAGTTCTTC. This translates into CASSYNRAYNEQFF.

V usage is TRBV6-5 and J usage is TRBJ2-1, with a tentative D call TRBD2 (6 bases). The CDR3 totals 13 residues. Trimming shortened V by 5 bases and J by 8 bases, and 13 bases separated the two germline ends. Germline-derived CDR1 and CDR2 are MNHEY and SVGAGI. The CDR3 DNA sequence: TGTGCCAGCAGTCAGCCACCGGGGGATGAGCAGTTCTTC. Its translation: CASSQPPGDEQFF.

The chain is built from TRBV5-4 and TRBJ2-3, with D unclear. Germline V gene lookup returns CDR1 SGHNT and CDR2 YYREEE (reference sequence). Trimming took 4 bases from V and 2 from J, leaving 11 bases between them. The CDR3 is 14 amino acids. CDR3 sequence (DNA): TGTGCCAGCAGCCCACTATCTTTCACAGATACGCAGTATTTT. Translating gives CASSPLSFTDTQYF.

This clone was detected once. The chain links TRBV14 to TRBJ1-2; 9 positions agree with TRBD1. V gave up 5 bases and J gave up 4 bases; unmatched junction bases: 2. The V gene's germline CDR1 is SGHDN and CDR2 FVKESK. The CDR3 extends over 13 amino acids. The CDR3: CASSTGQGYGYTF. Here the CDR3 DNA reads TGTGCCAGCAGCACGGGACAGGGCTATGGCTACACCTTC.

The chain links TRBV20-1 to TRBJ2-1; D gene uncertain. The V gene lost 3 bases and the J gene lost 7 bases, with 7 bases spanning the gap. Per the germline V gene, CDR1 is DFQATT and CDR2 is SNEGSKA (reference sequence). CDR3 length: 11 amino acids. CDR3 in amino acids: CSARGDNEQFF. The CDR3, as DNA: TGCAGTGCTAGGGGCGATAATGAGCAGTTCTTC.

A few counts support this clone. This rearrangement joins TRBV30 to TRBJ2-7, with TRBD1 identical over 7 bases. The germline gives CDR1 GTSNPN, CDR2 SVGIG (reference sequence). J was trimmed by 4 bases and V by 4 bases; bases with no gene match: 4. This CDR3 contains 12 residues. This chain's CDR3 is CAWTGTVYEQYF. CDR3 in DNA: TGTGCCTGGACAGGGACAGTATACGAGCAGTACTTC.

This clone has a single count. V and J are TRBV12-3 or TRBV12-4 and TRBJ2-2; maybe TRBD1 (5 bases). The CDR3 has 12 residues. V was trimmed by 7 bases and J by 6 bases, leaving 9 bases between them. CDR3 nucleotide sequence: TGTGCCAGCACCTGGGGCCCCGGGGAGCTGTTTTTT. It codes for CASTWGPGELFF.

The genes are TRBV5-1 and TRBJ2-1, with TRBD1 matching over 9 bases. J was trimmed by 8 bases and V by 4 bases; bases with no gene match: 1. Germline V CDR1 and CDR2: SGHRS, YFSETQ. The CDR3 has 12 amino acids. CDR3 sequence reads: CASSGTGYEQFF. The CDR3 nucleotides are TGCGCCAGCAGCGGGACAGGGTATGAGCAGTTCTTC.

V usage is TRBV6-5 and J usage is TRBJ1-1; weak D call: TRBD1 (6 bases). The CDR3 has 14 amino acids. V shed 1 base and J shed 8 bases, with 14 bases lying between them. Germline lookup yields CDR1 MNHEY and CDR2 SVGAGI. CDR3 sequence reads: CASSYYQDSVEAFF. CDR3 nucleotides: TGTGCCAGCAGTTACTACCAGGACAGCGTCGAAGCTTTCTTT.

The rearrangement links TRBV7-2 to TRBJ1-4, with D hard to call. Germline CDR1 SGHTA, CDR2 FQGNSA. The V end was cut by 2 bases, the J end by 2 bases, with 12 bases between. This CDR3 comprises 16 residues. The CDR3 loop reads CASSLILGLTNEKLFF. In DNA form, the CDR3 reads TGTGCCAGCAGCTTAATCTTAGGACTTACTAATGAAAAACTGTTTTTT.

DNA of the CDR3: TGTGCCAGCAACGAAGTATACGGAGACAATGAGCAGTTCTTC. It encodes CASNEVYGDNEQFF. This chain connects TRBV7-9 to TRBJ2-1; the D is unclear. The CDR3 length is 14 residues. Trimming cost V 7 bases and J 5 bases, with 15 bases left between them. Germline loops: CDR1 SEHNR, CDR2 FQNEAQ (reference sequence).